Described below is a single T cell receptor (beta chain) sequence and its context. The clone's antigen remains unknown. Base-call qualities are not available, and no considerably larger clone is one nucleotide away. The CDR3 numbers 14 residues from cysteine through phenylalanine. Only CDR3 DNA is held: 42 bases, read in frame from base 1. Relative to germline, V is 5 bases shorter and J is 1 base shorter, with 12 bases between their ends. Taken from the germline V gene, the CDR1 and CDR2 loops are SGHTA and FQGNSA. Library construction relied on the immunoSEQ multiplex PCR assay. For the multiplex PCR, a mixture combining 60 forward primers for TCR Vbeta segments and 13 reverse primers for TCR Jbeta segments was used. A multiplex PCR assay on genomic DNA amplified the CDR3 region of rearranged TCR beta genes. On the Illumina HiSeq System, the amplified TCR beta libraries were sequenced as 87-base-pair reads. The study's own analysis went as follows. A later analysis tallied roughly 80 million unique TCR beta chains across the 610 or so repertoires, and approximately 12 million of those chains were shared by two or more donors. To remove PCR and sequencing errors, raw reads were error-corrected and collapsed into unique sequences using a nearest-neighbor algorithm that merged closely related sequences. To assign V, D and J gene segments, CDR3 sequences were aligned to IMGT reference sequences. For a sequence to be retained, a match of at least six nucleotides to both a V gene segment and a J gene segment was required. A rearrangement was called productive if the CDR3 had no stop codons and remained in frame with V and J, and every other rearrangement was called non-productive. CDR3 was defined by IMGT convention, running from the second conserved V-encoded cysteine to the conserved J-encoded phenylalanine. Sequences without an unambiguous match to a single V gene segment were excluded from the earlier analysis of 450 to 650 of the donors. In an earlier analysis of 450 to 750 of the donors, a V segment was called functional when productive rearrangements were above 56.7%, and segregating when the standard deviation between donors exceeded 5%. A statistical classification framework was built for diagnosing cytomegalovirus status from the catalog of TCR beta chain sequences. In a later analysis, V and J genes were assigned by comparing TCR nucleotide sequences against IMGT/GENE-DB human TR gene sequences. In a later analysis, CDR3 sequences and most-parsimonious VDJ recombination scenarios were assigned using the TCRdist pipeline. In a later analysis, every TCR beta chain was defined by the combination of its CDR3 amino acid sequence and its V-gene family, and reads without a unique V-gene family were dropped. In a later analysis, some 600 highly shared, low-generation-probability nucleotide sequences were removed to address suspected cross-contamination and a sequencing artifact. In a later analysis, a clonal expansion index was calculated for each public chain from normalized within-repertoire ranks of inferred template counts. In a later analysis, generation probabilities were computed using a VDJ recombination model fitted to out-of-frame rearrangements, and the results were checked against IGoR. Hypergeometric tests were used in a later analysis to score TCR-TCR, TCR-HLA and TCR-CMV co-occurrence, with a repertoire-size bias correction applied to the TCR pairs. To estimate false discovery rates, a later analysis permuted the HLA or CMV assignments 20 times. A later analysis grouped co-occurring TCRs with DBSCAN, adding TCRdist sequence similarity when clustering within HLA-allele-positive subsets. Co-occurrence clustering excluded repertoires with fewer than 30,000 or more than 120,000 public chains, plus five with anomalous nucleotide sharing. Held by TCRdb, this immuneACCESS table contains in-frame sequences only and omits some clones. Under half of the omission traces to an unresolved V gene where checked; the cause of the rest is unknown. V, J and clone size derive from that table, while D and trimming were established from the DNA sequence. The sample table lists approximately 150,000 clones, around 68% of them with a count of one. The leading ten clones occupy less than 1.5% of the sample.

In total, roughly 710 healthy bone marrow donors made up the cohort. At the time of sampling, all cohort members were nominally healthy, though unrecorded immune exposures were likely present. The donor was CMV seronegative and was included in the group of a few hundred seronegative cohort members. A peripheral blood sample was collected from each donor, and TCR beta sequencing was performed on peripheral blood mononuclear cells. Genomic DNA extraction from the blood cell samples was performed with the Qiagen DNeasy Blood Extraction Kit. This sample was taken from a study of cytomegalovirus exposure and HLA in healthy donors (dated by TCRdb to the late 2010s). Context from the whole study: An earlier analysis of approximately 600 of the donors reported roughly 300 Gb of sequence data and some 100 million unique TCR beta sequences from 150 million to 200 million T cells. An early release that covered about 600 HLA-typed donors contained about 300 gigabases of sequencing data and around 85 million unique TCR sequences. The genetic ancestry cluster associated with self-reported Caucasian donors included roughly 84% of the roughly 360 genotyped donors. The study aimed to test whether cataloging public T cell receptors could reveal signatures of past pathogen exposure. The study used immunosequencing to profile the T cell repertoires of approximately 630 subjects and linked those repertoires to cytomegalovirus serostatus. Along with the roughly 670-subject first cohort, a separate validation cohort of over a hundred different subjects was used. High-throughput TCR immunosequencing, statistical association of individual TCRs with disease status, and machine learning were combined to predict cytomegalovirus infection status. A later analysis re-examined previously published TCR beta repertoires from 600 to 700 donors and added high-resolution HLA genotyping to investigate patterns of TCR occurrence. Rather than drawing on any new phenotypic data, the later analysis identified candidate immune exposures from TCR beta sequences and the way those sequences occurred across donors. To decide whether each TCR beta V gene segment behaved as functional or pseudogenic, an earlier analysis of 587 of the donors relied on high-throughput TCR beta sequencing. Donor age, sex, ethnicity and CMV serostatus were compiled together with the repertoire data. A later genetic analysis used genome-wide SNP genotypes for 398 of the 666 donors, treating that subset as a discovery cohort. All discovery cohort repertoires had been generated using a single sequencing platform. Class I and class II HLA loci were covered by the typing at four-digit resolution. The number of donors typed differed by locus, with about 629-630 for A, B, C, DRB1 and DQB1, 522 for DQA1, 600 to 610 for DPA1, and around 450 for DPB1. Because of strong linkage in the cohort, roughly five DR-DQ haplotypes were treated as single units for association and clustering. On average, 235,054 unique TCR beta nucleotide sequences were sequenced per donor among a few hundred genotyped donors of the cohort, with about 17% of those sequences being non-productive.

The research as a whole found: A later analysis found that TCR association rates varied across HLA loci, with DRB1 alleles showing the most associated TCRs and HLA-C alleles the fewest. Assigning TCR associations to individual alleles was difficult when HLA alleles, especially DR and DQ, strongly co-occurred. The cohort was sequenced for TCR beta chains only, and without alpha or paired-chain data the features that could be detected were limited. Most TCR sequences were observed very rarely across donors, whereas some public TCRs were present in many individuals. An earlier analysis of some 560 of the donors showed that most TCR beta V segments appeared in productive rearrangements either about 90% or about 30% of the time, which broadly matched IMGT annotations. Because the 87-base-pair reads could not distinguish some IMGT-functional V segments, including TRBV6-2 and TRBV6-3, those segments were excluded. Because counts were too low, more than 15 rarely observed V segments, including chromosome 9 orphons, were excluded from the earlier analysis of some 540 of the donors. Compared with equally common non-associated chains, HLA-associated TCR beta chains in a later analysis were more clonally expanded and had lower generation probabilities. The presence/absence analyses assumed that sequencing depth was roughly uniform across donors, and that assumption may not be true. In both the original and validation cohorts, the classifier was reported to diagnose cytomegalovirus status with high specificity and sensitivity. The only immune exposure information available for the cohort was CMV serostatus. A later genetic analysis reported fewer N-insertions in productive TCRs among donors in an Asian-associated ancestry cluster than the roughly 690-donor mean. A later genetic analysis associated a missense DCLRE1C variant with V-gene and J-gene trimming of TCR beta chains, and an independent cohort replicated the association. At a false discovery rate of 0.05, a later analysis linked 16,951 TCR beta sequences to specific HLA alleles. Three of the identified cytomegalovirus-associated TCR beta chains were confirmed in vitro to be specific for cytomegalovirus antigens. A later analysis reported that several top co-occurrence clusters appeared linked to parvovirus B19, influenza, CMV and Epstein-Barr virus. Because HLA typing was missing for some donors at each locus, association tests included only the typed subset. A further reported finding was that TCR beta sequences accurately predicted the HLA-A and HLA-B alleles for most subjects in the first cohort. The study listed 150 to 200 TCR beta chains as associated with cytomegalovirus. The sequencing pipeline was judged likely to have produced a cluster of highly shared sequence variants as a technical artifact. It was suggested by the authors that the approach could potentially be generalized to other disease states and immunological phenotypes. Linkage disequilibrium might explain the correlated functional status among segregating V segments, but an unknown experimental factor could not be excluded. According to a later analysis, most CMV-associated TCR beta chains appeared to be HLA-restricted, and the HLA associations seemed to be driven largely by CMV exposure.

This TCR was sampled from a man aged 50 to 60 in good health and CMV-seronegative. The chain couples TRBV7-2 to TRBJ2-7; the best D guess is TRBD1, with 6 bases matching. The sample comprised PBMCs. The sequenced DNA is TGTGCCAGCAGCCAGGGGTGGGGGTCCTACGAGCAGTACTTC. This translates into CASSQGWGSYEQYF.